This TCR beta chain was captured by sequencing in a study of blood T cell repertoires in COVID-19. Study-wide context: Samples taken during acute and convalescent COVID-19 were collected in the United States, Italy and Spain.

Authors' methods: Nucleated cell counts were estimated from reference gene primer amplification. The protocol was immunoSEQ multiplex PCR, while the TCRdb copy is restricted to in-frame clones and leaves out a portion. V, J and clone size are taken as reported in that table, and D and trimming were inferred from the DNA itself. This sample has approximately 360,000 clones, with 85% to 90% found just once. The CDR3 is 16 residues long. The gene calls are TRBV21-1 and TRBJ2-1; TRBD2, the table's D call, was not compared with the DNA. TRBV21-1 is deemed a pseudogene. This TCR was recovered from a man between 18 and 29 years old with active or convalescent COVID-19. Sequenced sample: peripheral blood. CDR3 nucleotides: TGTGCCAGCATCCCAGGGGCTAGCGGGTGCTACAATGAGCAGTTCTTC. This translates into CASIPGASGCYNEQFF.